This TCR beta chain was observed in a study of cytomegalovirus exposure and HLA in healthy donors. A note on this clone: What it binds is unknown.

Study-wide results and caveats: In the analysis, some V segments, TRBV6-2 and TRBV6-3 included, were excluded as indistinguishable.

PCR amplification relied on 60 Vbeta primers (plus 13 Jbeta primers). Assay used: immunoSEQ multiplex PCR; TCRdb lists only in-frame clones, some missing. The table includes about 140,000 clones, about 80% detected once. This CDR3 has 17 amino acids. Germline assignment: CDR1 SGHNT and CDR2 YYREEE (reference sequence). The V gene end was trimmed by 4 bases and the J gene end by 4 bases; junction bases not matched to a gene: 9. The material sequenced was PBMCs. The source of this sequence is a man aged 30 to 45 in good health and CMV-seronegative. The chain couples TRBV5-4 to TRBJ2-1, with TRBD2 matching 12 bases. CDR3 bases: TGTGCCAGCAGCCCCGGGGCTAGCGGGGGGGCGTACAATGAGCAGTTCTTC. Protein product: CASSPGASGGAYNEQFF.